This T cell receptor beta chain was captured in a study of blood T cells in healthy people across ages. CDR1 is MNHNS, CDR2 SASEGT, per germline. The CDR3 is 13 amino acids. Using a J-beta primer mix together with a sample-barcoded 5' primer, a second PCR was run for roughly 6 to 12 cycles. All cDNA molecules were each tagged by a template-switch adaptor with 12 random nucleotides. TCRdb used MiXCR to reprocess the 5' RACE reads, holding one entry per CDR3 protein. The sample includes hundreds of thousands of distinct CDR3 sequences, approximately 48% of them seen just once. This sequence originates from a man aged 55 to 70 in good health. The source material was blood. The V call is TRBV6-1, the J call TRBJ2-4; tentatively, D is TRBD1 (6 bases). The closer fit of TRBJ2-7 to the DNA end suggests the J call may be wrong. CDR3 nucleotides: TGTGCCAGCAGCGCCGCTCAGGGGTACGAGCAGTACTTC. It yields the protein CASSAAQGYEQYF.